A single sample gave rise to the 18 T cell receptor beta chains below, sequenced in a study of T cell responses to AZD1222 COVID-19 vaccine. Generated by immunoSEQ multiplex PCR, the TCRdb table keeps only in-frame clones and is missing some. Altogether 150,000 or so clones are present, approximately 90% being singletons, with the ten largest covering less than 1.3%. Sequences were derived from peripheral blood, sampled 28 days after the second AZD1222 dose. The source of these receptors is an adult who received the AZD1222 COVID-19 vaccine.

The chain carries TRBV6-2 or TRBV6-3 and TRBJ1-1, with TRBD1 identical over 10 bases. This CDR3 comprises 16 residues. Germline-derived CDR1 and CDR2 are MNHEY and SVGEGT. With V trimmed by 6 bases and J by 1 base, 8 bases remained unmatched. The CDR3 loop reads CASSPPRQGANTEAFF. The DNA for the CDR3 is TGTGCCAGCAGCCCACCAAGACAGGGGGCGAACACTGAAGCTTTCTTT.

This chain uses TRBV6-6 with TRBJ2-7, with TRBD2 as a possible D gene (6 bases). The CDR3 runs to 13 residues. Trimming stripped 6 bases from V and 7 bases from J, with 16 bases between. Germline values: CDR1 MNHNY, CDR2 SVGAGI (reference sequence). The DNA for the CDR3 is TGTGCCAGCAGATTCGGGGGAGAGTGGGAGCAGTACTTC. Amino acids: CASRFGGEWEQYF.

The chain links TRBV2 to TRBJ2-5; TRBD1 agrees at 7 bases. Unmatched junction bases numbered 11, after V lost 4 bases and J lost 0 bases. From germline, CDR1 is SNHLY and CDR2 FYNNEI. This CDR3 has 17 residues. Written as DNA, the CDR3 is TGTGCCAGCAGTGTAGCTCGAGACAGGGTCGACCAAGAGACCCAGTACTTC. Translated, it gives CASSVARDRVDQETQYF.

This chain uses TRBV6-5 with TRBJ1-2, with 7 nucleotides matching TRBD1. CDR3 length: 15 amino acids. Germline loops: CDR1 MNHEY, CDR2 SVGAGI. V was clipped by 0 bases and J by 3 bases; unmatched bases: 4. The CDR3 DNA is TGTGCCAGCAGTTACTCGCAAGGGGGCCACTATGGCTACACCTTC. Protein sequence: CASSYSQGGHYGYTF.

This clone has a single count. This chain links TRBV6-5 with TRBJ1-6; D might be TRBD1 (5 bases). Trimming stripped 0 bases from V and 7 bases from J, with 10 bases between. CDR3 length: 15 amino acids. Looked up from germline, CDR1 is MNHEY and CDR2 is SVGAGI. DNA for the CDR3: TGTGCCAGCAGTTACTCGCTCGGGGGAAATTCACCCCTCCACTTT. Translating it yields CASSYSLGGNSPLHF.

The chain recombines TRBV30 with TRBJ2-2; D tentatively fits TRBD1 or TRBD2 (8 bases each). Trimming left V 4 bases short and J 5 bases short, with 17 bases between. The CDR3 has 15 amino acids. Germline CDR1 and CDR2: GTSNPN and SVGIG (reference sequence). The CDR3 sequence: CAWTTGGLVTGELFF. In nucleotides, the CDR3 is TGTGCCTGGACCACAGGGGGACTAGTGACCGGGGAGCTGTTTTTT.

J is TRBJ1-2 and V is TRBV5-1, with 7 bases that match TRBD1. The junction had 4 bases not matched to a gene; V was cut back by 7 bases and J by 4 bases. The germline gives CDR1 SGHRS, CDR2 YFSETQ. CDR3 size: 12 residues. The DNA of the CDR3 is TGCGCCAGCCAGGGGGAGGGCTATGGCTACACCTTC. It yields the protein CASQGEGYGYTF. The full variable domain, with the rest looked up from reference TRBV5-1 and TRBJ1-2, is KAGVTQTPRYLIKTRGQQVTLSCSPISGHRSVSWYQQTPGQGLQFLFEYFSETQRNKGNFPGRFSGRQFSNSRSEMNVSTLELGDSALYLCASQGEGYGYTFGSGTRLTVV.

V is TRBV9 and J is TRBJ1-5, with TRBD1 matching 7 bases. The V gene's germline CDR1 is SGDLS and CDR2 YYNGEE. V was clipped by 0 bases and J by 0 bases; unmatched bases: 3. The CDR3 runs 16 residues. The CDR3 DNA reads as TGTGCCAGCAGCGTAGCCAGGGGGGGTAGCAATCAGCCCCAGCATTTT. Translating it yields CASSVARGGSNQPQHF.

This rearrangement joins TRBV6-5 to TRBJ1-2; TRBD1 might be the D (6 bases). V lost 1 base, J lost 4 bases, and 10 bases lay in between. The germline CDR1 and CDR2 sequences are MNHEY and SVGAGI. CDR3 length: 14 residues. The CDR3 sequence is CASSYLGRGYGYTF. CDR3 in DNA: TGTGCCAGCAGTTACTTGGGCAGGGGCTATGGCTACACCTTC.

This chain uses TRBV19 with TRBJ2-5, with D possibly being TRBD2 (5 bases). The V end was cut by 5 bases, the J end by 5 bases, with 21 bases between. This CDR3 is 16 amino acids long. The V gene's germline CDR1 is LNHDA and CDR2 SQIVND (reference sequence). The chain's CDR3 is CASSSQWTGSMETQYF. CDR3 DNA sequence: TGTGCCAGTAGTTCCCAATGGACTGGGTCTATGGAGACCCAGTACTTC.

The CDR3 nucleotides are TGCGCCAGCAAGAACGGCTATGGCTACACCTTC. This encodes CASKNGYGYTF. The chain links TRBV10-2 to TRBJ1-2, with D uncertain. Looked up from germline, CDR1 is WSHSY and CDR2 is SAAADI. CDR3 length: 11 residues. Trimming took off 7 bases at V and 4 bases at J, with 7 bases between the two ends.

The chain has TRBV28 and TRBJ1-4; D unclear. The CDR3 loop spans 12 amino acids. V dropped 5 bases and J dropped 5 bases, with 6 bases sitting between them. Germline-derived CDR1 and CDR2 are MDHEN and SYDVKM. CDR3 nucleotide sequence: TGTGCCAGCAGTGGAGCAAATGAAAAACTGTTTTTT. Residues: CASSGANEKLFF.

The rearrangement joins TRBV11-3 to TRBJ1-1, with D possibly TRBD1 on 5 matching bases. Germline V gene lookup returns CDR1 SGHNT and CDR2 YENEEA. Trimming removed 1 base from V and 6 bases from J, with 15 bases in between. There are 15 residues in the CDR3. The CDR3 loop reads CASSLVGRVIPEAFF. CDR3 nucleotides: TGTGCCAGCAGCTTAGTAGGCAGGGTGATACCTGAAGCTTTCTTT.

The chain combines TRBV20-1 with TRBJ1-2; D unresolved. CDR1 and CDR2 (germline): DFQATT, SNEGSKA (reference sequence). This CDR3 is 10 amino acids long. V was cut by 5 bases and J by 8 bases, with 9 bases left in between. CDR3 coding DNA: TGCAGTGCTGCTCACGCGGGCTACACCTTC. This encodes CSAAHAGYTF.

The chain carries TRBV24-1 and TRBJ2-7, with 9 bases matching TRBD1. CDR1 is KGHDR, CDR2 SFDVKD, per germline. V lost 8 bases to trimming and J lost 4 bases; unmatched junction nucleotides: 8. The CDR3 is made up of 14 amino acids. Here the CDR3 reads CATNRDRVLYEQYF. In DNA, the CDR3 is TGTGCCACCAACCGGGACAGGGTATTGTACGAGCAGTACTTC.

The chain combines TRBV9 with TRBJ2-7; 7 nucleotides agree with TRBD1. The V segment lost 1 base and the J segment 3 bases; nucleotides outside the gene matches: 7. This CDR3 contains 15 residues. Germline CDR1 is SGDLS and CDR2 is YYNGEE. CDR3 sequence: CASSVSGQELYEQYF. As DNA, the CDR3 is TGTGCCAGCAGCGTATCAGGACAGGAACTCTACGAGCAGTACTTC.

The chain combines TRBV2 with TRBJ2-1; tentatively, D is TRBD1 (6 bases). The germline V gene encodes CDR1 SNHLY and CDR2 FYNNEI. V was cut by 4 bases and J by 3 bases, with 19 bases left in between. The CDR3 covers 17 residues. CDR3 sequence: CASSVLMEGGNYNEQFF. The CDR3 nucleotides read TGTGCCAGCAGTGTATTGATGGAAGGGGGAAACTACAATGAGCAGTTCTTC.

This chain links TRBV9 with TRBJ1-2, with TRBD1 matching over 7 bases. Germline CDR1 SGDLS, CDR2 YYNGEE. With V trimmed by 3 bases and J by 5 bases, 7 bases remained unmatched. The length of the CDR3 is 14 residues. CDR3 protein: CASSEATGHYGYTF. CDR3 bases: TGTGCCAGCAGCGAGGCGACAGGGCATTATGGCTACACCTTC.